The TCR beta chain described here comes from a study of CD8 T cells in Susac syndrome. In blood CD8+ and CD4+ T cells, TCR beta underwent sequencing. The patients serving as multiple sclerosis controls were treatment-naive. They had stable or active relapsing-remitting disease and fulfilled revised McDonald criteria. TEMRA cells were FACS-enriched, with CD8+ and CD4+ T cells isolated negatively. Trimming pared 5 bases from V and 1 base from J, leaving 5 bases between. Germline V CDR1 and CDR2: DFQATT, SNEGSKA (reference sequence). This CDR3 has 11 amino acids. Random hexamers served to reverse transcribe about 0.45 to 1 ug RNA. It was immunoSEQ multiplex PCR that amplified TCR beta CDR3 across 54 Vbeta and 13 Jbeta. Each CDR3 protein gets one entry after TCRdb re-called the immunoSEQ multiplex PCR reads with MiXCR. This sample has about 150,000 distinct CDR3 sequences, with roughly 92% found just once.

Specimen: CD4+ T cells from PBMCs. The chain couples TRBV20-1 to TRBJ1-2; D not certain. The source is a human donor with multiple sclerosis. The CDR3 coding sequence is TGCAGTGCTTCGAATAACTATGGCTACACCTTC. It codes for CSASNNYGYTF.